One sample yielded the 11 T cell receptor beta chains listed below, sequenced in a study of T-cell reconstitution after alpha-beta-depleted transplantation in children. Using unique molecular identifiers, the investigators prepared the TCRbeta library. TCRdb ran MiXCR on the PCR reads and lists one entry per CDR3 protein. The sample has several thousand distinct CDR3 sequences; approximately 13% are singletons. The sequencing used PBMCs, mostly from graft donor cells, collected 60 days after TCRalphabeta/CD19-depleted stem cell transplant. These receptors were collected from a male patient younger than 18 who had a stem cell transplant for acute lymphoblastic leukemia, so the T cells may come from the graft donor.

DNA for the CDR3: TGCAGCGTTGTCGGTAGGTCGGGGGCTGGGGCCAACGTCCTGACTTTC. Its protein product is CSVVGRSGAGANVLTF. V is TRBV29-1 and J is TRBJ2-6; D might be TRBD2 (6 bases). This CDR3 has 16 amino acids. Germline V gene lookup returns CDR1 SQVTM and CDR2 ANQGSEA. Deletions cut 4 bases from V and 2 bases from J, with 15 bases between.

In its sample, this clonotype was seen many times. This chain links TRBV4-2 with TRBJ2-3; 10 bases map to TRBD2. The V segment lost 0 bases and the J segment 4 bases; nucleotides outside the gene matches: 7. The CDR3 spans 17 residues. CDR1 LGHNA and CDR2 YNFKEQ come from the germline V gene. The CDR3 nucleotides read TGTGCCAGCAGCCAAGATCCCCCTAGCGGGAGTTCAGATACGCAGTATTTT. It yields the protein CASSQDPPSGSSDTQYF.

This clonotype was recorded at least ten times. The chain recombines TRBV24-1 with TRBJ2-2; 7 bases match TRBD1. CDR1 is KGHDR and CDR2 is SFDVKD in the germline V gene. CDR3 length: 15 amino acids. V shed 4 bases, J shed 6 bases, and the junction held 7 bases outside the gene matches. The CDR3 reads CATSDLDRDAGELFF. In DNA, the CDR3 is TGTGCCACCAGTGACCTTGACAGGGACGCCGGGGAGCTGTTTTTT.

Only a few counts were recorded for this clonotype. The chain employs TRBV6-1 and TRBJ2-5; 7 bases match TRBD2. Unmatched junction bases numbered 18, after V lost 6 bases and J lost 5 bases. CDR3 size: 17 residues. Germline CDR1 is MNHNS and CDR2 is SASEGT. Here the CDR3 reads CASRTVESAGFWETQYF. The CDR3 coding sequence is TGTGCCAGCAGAACCGTAGAATCAGCGGGGTTCTGGGAGACCCAGTACTTC.

This clonotype has at least ten counts. J is TRBJ2-1 and V is TRBV5-1; 12 nucleotides match TRBD1. V was clipped by 3 bases and J by 4 bases; unmatched bases: 2. This CDR3 is 15 amino acids long. Germline assignment: CDR1 SGHRS and CDR2 YFSETQ. CDR3 sequence reads: CASSSGQGAYNEQFF. The CDR3 DNA sequence: TGCGCCAGCAGCTCGGGACAGGGGGCTTACAATGAGCAGTTCTTC.

This clonotype has ten or more counts. This sequence joins TRBV24-1 and TRBJ2-1; the match to TRBD1 covers 10 bases. This CDR3 has 15 amino acids. Looked up from germline, CDR1 is KGHDR and CDR2 is SFDVKD. Trimming took 3 bases from V and 5 from J; bases not matched to a gene: 3. The CDR3 loop reads CATSDPGTGDNEQFF. The CDR3 bases are TGTGCCACCAGTGATCCCGGGACAGGGGACAATGAGCAGTTCTTC.

This clonotype was seen many times. The chain recombines TRBV5-1 with TRBJ2-3, with a possible D match to TRBD1 (6 bases). CDR3 length: 14 amino acids. Trimming left V 5 bases short and J 2 bases short, with 12 bases between. Germline V lookup: CDR1 SGHRS, CDR2 YFSETQ. The CDR3 loop is CASRLQGYTDTQYF. CDR3 DNA sequence: TGCGCCAGCAGATTACAGGGATACACAGATACGCAGTATTTT.

There are many counts of this clonotype. The chain combines TRBV7-2 with TRBJ2-5; D not certain. Between the trimmed V and J ends, which lost 5 bases and 5 bases, there was a span of 12 bases. CDR3 length: 13 residues. Per the germline V gene, CDR1 is SGHTA and CDR2 is FQGNSA. CDR3 sequence: CASSGRWAETQYF. As DNA, the CDR3 is TGTGCCAGCAGCGGCCGGTGGGCGGAGACCCAGTACTTC. Based on the CDR3 plus reference TRBV7-2 and TRBJ2-5, the full variable domain is GAGVSQSPSNKVTEKGKDVELRCDPISGHTALYWYRQSLGQGLEFLIYFQGNSAPDKSGLPSDRFSAERTGGSVSTLTIQRTQQEDSAVYLCASSGRWAETQYFGPGTRLLVL.

Worth noting for this clonotype: A read error may explain this, as a much larger clone is one base away. This chain joins TRBV24-1 and TRBJ2-7, with a possible D match to TRBD1 (6 bases). CDR1 and CDR2 from the germline V gene are KGHDR and SFDVKD. This CDR3 is built from 17 residues. The CDR3, as DNA: TGTGCCACCAGTGAATGGGACACCAAGACGGGTTCCTGCGAGCAGTACTTC. Translating it yields CATSEWDTKTGSCEQYF.

This clonotype is labeled medium-sized. This sequence joins TRBV4-3 and TRBJ2-4; D is perhaps TRBD2 (5 bases). Germline-derived CDR1 and CDR2 are LGHNA and YSLEER. Trimming left V 3 bases short and J 8 bases short, with 17 bases between. There are 15 residues in the CDR3. The CDR3 spells CASSQEPRLTDIQYF. In DNA form, the CDR3 reads TGCGCCAGCAGCCAGGAACCAAGACTAACAGACATTCAGTACTTC.

This clonotype was observed once. The gene calls are TRBV28 and TRBJ2-1; 11 bases are shared with TRBD2. Germline trimming cut 6 bases from V and 6 bases from J; bases unmatched to any gene: 13. The CDR3 length is 17 residues. From germline, CDR1 is MDHEN and CDR2 SYDVKM. CDR3 in amino acids: CASSPALTSGSINEQFF. Here the CDR3 DNA reads TGTGCCAGCAGCCCCGCGCTTACTAGCGGGAGCATCAATGAGCAGTTCTTC. The entire variable domain, with the rest obtained from reference TRBV28 and TRBJ2-1, is as follows: DVKVTQSSRYLVKRTGEKVFLECVQDMDHENMFWYRQDPGLGLRLIYFSYDVKMKEKGDIPEGYSVSREKKERFSLILESASTNQTSMYLCASSPALTSGSINEQFFGPGTRLTVL.